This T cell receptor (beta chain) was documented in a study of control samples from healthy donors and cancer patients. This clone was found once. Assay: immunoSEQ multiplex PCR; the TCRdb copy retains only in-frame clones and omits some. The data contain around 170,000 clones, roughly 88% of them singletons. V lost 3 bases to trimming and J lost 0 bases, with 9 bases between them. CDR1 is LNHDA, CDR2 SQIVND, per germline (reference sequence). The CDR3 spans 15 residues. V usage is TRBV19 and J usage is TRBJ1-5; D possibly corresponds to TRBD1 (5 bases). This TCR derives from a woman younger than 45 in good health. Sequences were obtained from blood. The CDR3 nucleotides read TGTGCCAGTAGTATGTTCCAGGGTAGCAATCAGCCCCAGCATTTT. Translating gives CASSMFQGSNQPQHF.